This T cell receptor beta chain comes out of a study of blood T cell repertoires in COVID-19. The wider study: T cells, B-cell-depleted T cells, or PBMCs provided the cDNA or gDNA that served as material.

There are 17 residues in the CDR3. V lost 4 bases to trimming and J lost 6 bases; unmatched junction nucleotides: 15. Original processing methods: Estimation of nucleated cell counts relied on the amplification of reference gene primers. Clones were sequenced by immunoSEQ multiplex PCR, and TCRdb holds only the in-frame ones, with some missing. Clonal size and the V and J genes are those of that table, whereas D and trimming came from the DNA. This sample has 380,000 or so clones, with approximately 88% found just once. Sequencing was performed on peripheral blood. This TCR was sampled from a man between 40 and 49 years old with acute or convalescent COVID-19. The chain recombines TRBV5-3 with TRBJ2-1; the match to TRBD2 covers 8 bases. TRBV5-3 is designated an ORF whose function remains uncertain. The CDR3 DNA reads as TGTGCCAGAAGCGCCCTTTGGCGGGGGGCAGTTTCCAATGAGCAGTTCTTC. This codes for CARSALWRGAVSNEQFF.